The clone carrying this TCR beta chain was seen ten or more times. Its antigen is unidentified. A unique molecular identifier was attached to every TCR cDNA molecule. Via MiXCR, TCRdb re-called the 5' RACE reads, giving one row per CDR3 protein. The sample records under 25,000 distinct CDR3 sequences, 6% to 7.5% being singletons. The sample's time point: sample taken at primary tumor resection. The roughly 68 donors had untreated early-stage non-small cell lung cancer. No cells were sorted before sequencing. The whole RNA sequenced was extracted from tumor, nontumor lung or frozen PBMC. This sample was taken from a study of spatial heterogeneity in lung cancer. Study-wide findings and caveats: There were more appearances of ubiquitous expanded tumor TCRs in blood at resection than at follow-up.

V dropped 5 bases and J dropped 6; count of bases not matched to a gene: 7. The CDR3 is 14 residues long. From germline, CDR1 is MDHEN and CDR2 SYDVKM. The clonotype comes from a male donor with early-stage non-small cell lung cancer. The specimen comprised PBMCs, sampled at surgery. The rearrangement uses TRBV28 and TRBJ2-5; 9 bases align to TRBD1. Here the CDR3 reads CASSPRDRAKTQYF. The CDR3 nucleotides are TGTGCCAGCAGTCCACGGGACAGGGCAAAGACCCAGTACTTC.